This T cell receptor (beta chain) is from a study of OX40 agonist ivuxolimab in advanced cancers. Study-level points and caveats: Doses of 0.1 to 3.0 mg/kg were accompanied by clonal expansion of CD4+ and CD8+ blood T cells by week 6.

As concerns this clone: Its antigen is as yet unknown.

Assay: immunoSEQ multiplex PCR; the TCRdb copy retains only in-frame clones and omits some. The sample lists approximately 66,000 clones, roughly nine tenths occurring once. The germline V and J ends were trimmed by 2 bases and 7 bases, with 13 bases remaining between them. The CDR3 extends over 14 amino acids. Looked up from germline, CDR1 is SGHDT and CDR2 is YYEEEE. This sequence originates from an adult with an advanced solid tumor such as melanoma, head and neck, liver or kidney cancer. The sequences come from CD4+ or CD8+ T cells sorted from blood, collected in a trial of the OX40 agonist ivuxolimab. J is TRBJ1-5 and V is TRBV5-6, with a possible D match to TRBD1 (5 bases). In DNA form, the CDR3 reads TGTGCCAGCAGCTTTCGAGCGGGGCTACAGCCCCAGCATTTT. It is translated as CASSFRAGLQPQHF.